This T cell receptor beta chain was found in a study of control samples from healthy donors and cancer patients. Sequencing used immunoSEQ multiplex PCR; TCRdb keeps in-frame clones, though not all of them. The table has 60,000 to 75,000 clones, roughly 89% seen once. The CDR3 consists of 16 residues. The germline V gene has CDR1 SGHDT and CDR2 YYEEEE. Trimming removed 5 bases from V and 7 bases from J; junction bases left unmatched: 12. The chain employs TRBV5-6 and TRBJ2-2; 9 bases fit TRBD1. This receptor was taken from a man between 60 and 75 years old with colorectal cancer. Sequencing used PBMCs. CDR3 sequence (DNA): TGTGCCAGCAGTCTGCGTGGGACAGGGATGGTCGGGGAGCTGTTTTTT. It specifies CASSLRGTGMVGELFF.